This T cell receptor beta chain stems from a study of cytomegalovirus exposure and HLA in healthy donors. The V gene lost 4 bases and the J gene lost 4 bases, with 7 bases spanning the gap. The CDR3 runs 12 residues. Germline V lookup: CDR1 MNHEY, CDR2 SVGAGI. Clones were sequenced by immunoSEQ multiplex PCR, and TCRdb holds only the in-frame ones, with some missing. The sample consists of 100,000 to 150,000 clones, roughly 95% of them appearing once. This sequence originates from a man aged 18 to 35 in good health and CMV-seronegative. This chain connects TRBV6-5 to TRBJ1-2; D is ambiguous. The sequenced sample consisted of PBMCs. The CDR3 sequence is CASSFDTYGYTF. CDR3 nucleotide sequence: TGTGCCAGCAGTTTCGACACCTATGGCTACACCTTC.